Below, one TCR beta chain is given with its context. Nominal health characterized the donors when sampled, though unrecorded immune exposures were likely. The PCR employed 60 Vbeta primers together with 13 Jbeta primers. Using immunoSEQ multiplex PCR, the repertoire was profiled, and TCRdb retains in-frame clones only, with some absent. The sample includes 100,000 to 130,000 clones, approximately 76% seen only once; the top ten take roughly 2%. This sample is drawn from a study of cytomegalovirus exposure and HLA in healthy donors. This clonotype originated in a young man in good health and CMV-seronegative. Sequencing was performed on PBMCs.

The CDR3 DNA reads TGTGCCAGCAGCCAGGGAAGGGGGCTCAGCTCCTACAATGAGCAGTTCTTC. Protein sequence: CASSQGRGLSSYNEQFF. The V call is TRBV11-2, the J call TRBJ2-1; 7 nucleotides align to TRBD1. Germline V gene data show CDR1 as SGHAT and CDR2 as FQNNGV. V dropped 5 bases and J dropped 0; count of bases not matched to a gene: 10. The CDR3 is 17 residues long.